The source of this TCR beta chain is a study of blood T cells in healthy people across ages. The CDR3 has 15 residues. V was clipped by 3 bases and J by 1 base, with 13 bases between them. Germline V gene sequence: CDR1 ENHRY, CDR2 SYGVKD. Total RNA extraction produced at least 5.5 micrograms (per sample) for the study. Combining a sample-barcoded 5' primer with a J-beta primer mix, a second PCR ran for roughly 7 to 11 cycles. From the 5' RACE reads, TCRdb called clonotypes with MiXCR, one entry per CDR3 protein. The table records about 1.4 million distinct CDR3 sequences, approximately 63% of them present only once.

The receptor's source is a man aged 18-30 years in good health. The sequenced material came from blood. The chain links TRBV10-3 to TRBJ2-7; D perhaps matches TRBD1 (6 bases). CDR3 sequence: CAISDADRPSYEQYF. The CDR3 DNA is TGTGCCATCAGTGACGCTGACAGGCCTTCCTACGAGCAGTACTTC.